This passage covers 24 T cell receptor beta chains from one sample sequenced in a study of a mutant IDH1 vaccine in newly diagnosed glioma. Noted time point: week 11, during vaccination. A 20-mer mutant IDH1 peptide at 300 ug was injected subcutaneously with topical imiquimod. Their specific antigens are unknown. Assay: immunoSEQ multiplex PCR; the TCRdb copy retains only in-frame clones and omits some. Here the sample spans roughly 120,000 clones, about 82% being singletons. Sample: PBMCs, taken from a glioma patient whose treatment included an IDH1 peptide vaccine. The receptors originated from a man aged 40-50 years with glioma.

The J gene is TRBJ1-1, the V gene TRBV29-1; D is unclear. This CDR3 region has 13 residues. CDR1 is SQVTM and CDR2 is ANQGSEA in the germline V gene. Trimming stripped 6 bases from V and 3 bases from J, with 14 bases between. The CDR3 DNA reads TGCAGCGTGGGAGGTGGGGTTTACACTGAAGCTTTCTTT. Protein sequence: CSVGGGVYTEAFF.

The V gene is TRBV5-5, the J gene TRBJ1-1; D is possibly TRBD1 (6 bases). The CDR3 covers 17 residues. Germline lookup yields CDR1 SGHKS and CDR2 YYEKEE (reference sequence). V was pared by 0 bases and J by 0 bases, with 15 bases between. In DNA, the CDR3 is TGTGCCAGCAGCTTGGAAGTGGACAGCTATCTGAACACTGAAGCTTTCTTT. Translated, it gives CASSLEVDSYLNTEAFF.

The V and J genes are TRBV4-2 and TRBJ2-3; TRBD2 agrees at 10 bases. Trimming cost V 1 base and J 1 base; bases outside gene matches: 17. The germline gives CDR1 LGHNA, CDR2 YNFKEQ. The CDR3 covers 21 residues. The DNA of the CDR3 is TGTGCCAGCAGCCAAGCACCCACCGGGACTAGCGTCACGCGGGGCACAGATACGCAGTATTTT. The encoded protein is CASSQAPTGTSVTRGTDTQYF.

CDR3 coding DNA: TGTGCCAGCAGTTACCTCCAGGGACGCGAGCAGTACTTC. Translating it yields CASSYLQGREQYF. The chain links TRBV6-5 to TRBJ2-7; D is perhaps TRBD1 or TRBD2 (5 bases each). CDR3 length: 13 residues. With 2 bases removed from V and 6 bases from J, the gap between germline ends came to 11 bases. Per germline, CDR1 MNHEY and CDR2 SVGAGI.

In nucleotides, the CDR3 is TGTGCCAGCAGAGGGCGGAGGGATCAGCCCCAGCATTTT. It specifies CASRGRRDQPQHF. The chain carries TRBV28 and TRBJ1-5; D ambiguous. This CDR3 is 13 amino acids long. Trimming removed 6 bases at V and 5 bases at J, with 11 bases between. The germline CDR1 and CDR2 sequences are MDHEN and SYDVKM.

The CDR3 coding sequence is TGCGCCAGCAGCCAAGGCCACAAGGGACCCTTGGGAGAGACCCAGTACTTC. Translating it yields CASSQGHKGPLGETQYF. The rearrangement links TRBV4-1 to TRBJ2-5, with D tentatively TRBD1 or TRBD2 (5 bases each). This CDR3 has 17 residues. The V and J ends lost 1 base and 4 bases respectively, with 19 bases between them. Germline V CDR1 and CDR2: MGHRA, YSYEKL.

The gene calls are TRBV4-3 and TRBJ2-5, with 13 nucleotides matching TRBD2. The ends lost 0 bases at V and 7 bases at J; junction bases unmatched: 5. The CDR3 loop spans 16 amino acids. CDR1 is LGHNA and CDR2 is YSLEER in the germline V gene. The CDR3 reads CASSQELAGGQRTQYF. CDR3 sequence (DNA): TGCGCCAGCAGCCAAGAACTAGCGGGGGGGCAGCGGACCCAGTACTTC.

The chain combines TRBV10-3 with TRBJ1-2; maybe TRBD1 (6 bases). The V end lost 2 bases, the J end lost 6 bases, and 10 bases lay between the germline ends. CDR1 and CDR2 (germline): ENHRY, SYGVKD. The CDR3 runs to 13 residues. CDR3 residues: CAISEDRSNGYTF. For the CDR3, the DNA is TGTGCCATCAGTGAGGACAGGAGCAATGGCTACACCTTC.

This clone was detected once. The chain links TRBV7-2 to TRBJ2-1; no definite D call. Trimming took off 7 bases at V and 0 bases at J, with 10 bases between the two ends. Germline CDR1 is SGHTA and CDR2 is FQGNSA. The length of the CDR3 is 14 residues. The CDR3 is CASKADPSYNEQFF. CDR3 sequence (DNA): TGTGCCAGCAAGGCTGACCCCTCCTACAATGAGCAGTTCTTC.

V is TRBV27 and J is TRBJ2-7; 8 bases agree with TRBD2. Germline trimming cut 3 bases from V and 6 bases from J; bases unmatched to any gene: 4. CDR3 length equals 13 residues. Germline V lookup: CDR1 MNHEY, CDR2 SMNVEV (reference sequence). The CDR3 nucleotides are TGTGCCAGCAGTTTGCCGGGAGGGCGCGAGCAGTACTTC. This gives the protein CASSLPGGREQYF.

A few counts support this clone. V and J are TRBV7-9 and TRBJ1-2; D call uncertain. This CDR3 is built from 13 residues. Germline V lookup: CDR1 SEHNR, CDR2 FQNEAQ (reference sequence). V shed 0 bases and J shed 9 bases, with 11 bases lying between them. The CDR3 reads CASSLAGQDSYTF. For the CDR3, the DNA is TGTGCCAGCAGCTTAGCGGGCCAAGATAGCTACACCTTC.

This clone was observed a handful of times. Additional DNA sequences in this sample encode the identical CDR3. J is TRBJ2-1 and V is TRBV11-3, with 8 positions matching TRBD2. Per germline, CDR1 SGHNT and CDR2 YENEEA. The CDR3 contains 15 residues. V was clipped by 3 bases and J by 2 bases; unmatched bases: 3. The CDR3 DNA reads TGTGCCAGCAGCTTGGATAGCGGGACCTACAATGAGCAGTTCTTC. Amino acid sequence: CASSLDSGTYNEQFF.

CDR3 residues: CASSLLAGVQGTQYF. DNA of the CDR3: TGTGCCAGCAGCTTATTAGCGGGGGTGCAGGGGACGCAGTATTTT. V is TRBV5-5 and J is TRBJ2-3; 9 bases are shared with TRBD2. Losses at the gene ends were 2 bases for V and 9 bases for J; bases not matched to a gene: 10. The germline CDR1 and CDR2 sequences are SGHKS and YYEKEE (reference sequence). This CDR3 spans 15 amino acids.

This clone was picked up a small number of times. J is TRBJ1-2 and V is TRBV7-9; 9 bases agree with TRBD1. The CDR3 spans 13 residues. The V and J ends lost 1 base and 8 bases, in that order; junction bases with no gene match: 2. Germline-derived CDR1 and CDR2 are SEHNR and FQNEAQ (reference sequence). The CDR3 nucleotides are TGTGCCAGCAGCTTAGGACAGGGGGGCGGCTACACCTTC. It specifies CASSLGQGGGYTF.

The chain links TRBV21-1 to TRBJ2-7; the table's D call of TRBD2 was not tested on the DNA. TRBV21-1 has pseudogene status. The CDR3 has 15 residues. In DNA form, the CDR3 reads TGTGCCAGCAGCTTGCGACTAGCGGGTGTCTACGAGCAGTACTTC. Protein sequence: CASSLRLAGVYEQYF.

The chain uses TRBV4-2 and TRBJ2-7, with 9 bases that match TRBD2. J was trimmed by 7 bases and V by 1 base; bases with no gene match: 17. The germline V gene has CDR1 LGHNA and CDR2 YNFKEQ. This CDR3 region has 18 residues. The chain's CDR3 is CASSQGPMGAGGAWEQYF. The CDR3 DNA reads as TGTGCCAGCAGCCAAGGGCCCATGGGGGCGGGAGGGGCCTGGGAGCAGTACTTC.

The chain carries TRBV7-2 and TRBJ1-1; unclear D gene. V lost 4 bases and J 5 bases, leaving 14 bases between the germline ends. There are 14 residues in the CDR3. The germline V gene encodes CDR1 SGHTA and CDR2 FQGNSA. The CDR3 reads CASSSFRRGTEAFF. The CDR3 DNA follows: TGTGCCAGCAGCTCGTTCCGTCGAGGTACTGAAGCTTTCTTT.

This clone was counted between two and nine times. This chain links TRBV18 with TRBJ2-3, with no clear D. Per germline, CDR1 KGHSH and CDR2 LQKENI. The germline V and J ends were trimmed by 2 bases and 2 bases, with 11 bases remaining between them. The CDR3 has 15 residues. Here the CDR3 DNA reads TGTGCCAGCTCACCAGGTCTCCTACCCACAGATACGCAGTATTTT. It yields the protein CASSPGLLPTDTQYF.

The chain employs TRBV2 and TRBJ2-1, with D possibly being TRBD1 or TRBD2 (5 bases each). The CDR3 length is 15 residues. V lost 4 bases to trimming and J lost 6 bases, with 16 bases between them. Germline CDR1 reads SNHLY; CDR2 reads FYNNEI. The CDR3 sequence is CASSGVGVDANEQFF. The CDR3 region has the DNA TGTGCCAGCAGTGGTGTGGGGGTCGACGCCAATGAGCAGTTCTTC.

The gene calls are TRBV6-1 and TRBJ2-5; 11 bases align to TRBD1. The trim removed 2 bases at V and 5 bases at J, leaving 1 base unmatched. Germline CDR1 reads MNHNS; CDR2 reads SASEGT. The CDR3 contains 14 residues. Here the CDR3 reads CASSEWDRGETQYF. The DNA for the CDR3 is TGTGCCAGCAGTGAATGGGACAGGGGGGAGACCCAGTACTTC.

The V gene is TRBV4-2, the J gene TRBJ1-1; D ambiguous. CDR1 LGHNA and CDR2 YNFKEQ come from the germline V gene. V lost 1 base and J 0 bases, leaving 9 bases between the germline ends. The length of the CDR3 is 15 residues. The CDR3 nucleotides are TGTGCCAGCAGCCAAGGATCTGGGCTGAACACTGAAGCTTTCTTT. Translating it yields CASSQGSGLNTEAFF.

The chain joins TRBV9 to TRBJ2-3; the match to TRBD2 covers 13 bases. V lost 4 bases and J lost 4; bases outside the gene matches: 21. This CDR3 has 21 residues. Germline CDR1 and CDR2: SGDLS and YYNGEE. Here the CDR3 reads CASSLYFGTSGAVGFPDTQYF. CDR3 nucleotide sequence: TGTGCCAGCAGCCTCTACTTCGGGACTAGCGGGGCGGTGGGCTTCCCAGATACGCAGTATTTT. Full variable domain (outside the CDR3, taken from reference TRBV9 and TRBJ2-3): DSGVTQTPKHLITATGQRVTLRCSPRSGDLSVYWYQQSLDQGLQFLIQYYNGEERAKGNILERFSAQQFPDLHSELNLSSLELGDSALYFCASSLYFGTSGAVGFPDTQYFGPGTRLTVL.

The V and J genes are TRBV5-1 and TRBJ2-5, with 7 bases that match TRBD1. V trimming: 0 bases; J trimming: 5 bases; junction bases outside the gene matches: 4. The CDR3 extends over 14 amino acids. Germline V lookup: CDR1 SGHRS, CDR2 YFSETQ. CDR3 amino acids: CASSLGQGRETQYF. The CDR3 coding sequence is TGCGCCAGCAGCTTGGGACAGGGTCGGGAGACCCAGTACTTC.

The chain is built from TRBV5-1 and TRBJ2-2; perhaps TRBD1 as D (7 bases). V was clipped by 0 bases and J by 0 bases, with 15 bases between them. The CDR3 is 18 residues long. Per germline, CDR1 SGHRS and CDR2 YFSETQ. For the CDR3, the DNA is TGCGCCAGCAGCTTGGTCCAGGGCGGGACAGCGAACACCGGGGAGCTGTTTTTT. Its translation: CASSLVQGGTANTGELFF.